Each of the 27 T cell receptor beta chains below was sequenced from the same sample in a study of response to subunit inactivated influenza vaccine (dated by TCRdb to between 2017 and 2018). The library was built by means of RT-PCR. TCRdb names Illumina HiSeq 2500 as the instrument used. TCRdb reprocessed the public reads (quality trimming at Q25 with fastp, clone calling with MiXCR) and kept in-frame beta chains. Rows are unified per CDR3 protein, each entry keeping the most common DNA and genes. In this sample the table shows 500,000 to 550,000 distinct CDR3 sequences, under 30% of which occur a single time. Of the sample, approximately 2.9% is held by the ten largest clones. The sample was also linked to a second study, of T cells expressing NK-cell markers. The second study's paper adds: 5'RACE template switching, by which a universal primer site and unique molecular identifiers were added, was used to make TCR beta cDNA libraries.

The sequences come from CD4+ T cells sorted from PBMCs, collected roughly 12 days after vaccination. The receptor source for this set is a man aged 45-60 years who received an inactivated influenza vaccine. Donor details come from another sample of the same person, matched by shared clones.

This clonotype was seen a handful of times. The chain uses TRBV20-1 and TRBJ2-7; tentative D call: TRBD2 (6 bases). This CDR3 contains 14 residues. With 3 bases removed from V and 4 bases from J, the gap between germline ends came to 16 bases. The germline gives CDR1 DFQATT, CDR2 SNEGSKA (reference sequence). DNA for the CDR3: TGCAGTGCTAGGGACCGGAGGGGAGGATACGAGCAGTACTTC. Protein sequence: CSARDRRGGYEQYF.

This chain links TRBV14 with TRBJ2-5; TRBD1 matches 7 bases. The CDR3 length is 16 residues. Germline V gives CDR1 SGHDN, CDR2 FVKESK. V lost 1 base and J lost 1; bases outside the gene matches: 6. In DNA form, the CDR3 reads TGTGCCAGCAGCCAAGTCTTTGAGGGGGCCCAAGAGACCCAGTACTTC. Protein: CASSQVFEGAQETQYF.

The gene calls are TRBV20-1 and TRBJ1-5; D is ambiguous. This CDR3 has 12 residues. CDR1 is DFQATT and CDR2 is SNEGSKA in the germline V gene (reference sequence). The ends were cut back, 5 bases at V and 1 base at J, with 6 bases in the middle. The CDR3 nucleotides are TGCAGTGCTGTGGACAGCAATCAGCCCCAGCATTTT. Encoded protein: CSAVDSNQPQHF.

The chain's CDR3 is CASSGTSGGHNEQFF. CDR3 nucleotide sequence: TGTGCCAGTAGTGGAACTAGCGGGGGCCACAATGAGCAGTTCTTC. The chain uses TRBV19 and TRBJ2-1, with 11 nucleotides matching TRBD2. This CDR3 has 15 amino acids. CDR1 is LNHDA, CDR2 SQIVND, per germline (reference sequence). V gave up 5 bases and J gave up 5 bases; unmatched junction bases: 5.

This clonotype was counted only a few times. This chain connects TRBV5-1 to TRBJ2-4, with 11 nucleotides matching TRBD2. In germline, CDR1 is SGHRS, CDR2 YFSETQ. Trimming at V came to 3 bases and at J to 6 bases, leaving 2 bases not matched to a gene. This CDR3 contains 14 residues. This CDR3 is CASSSGTSGNIQYF. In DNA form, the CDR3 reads TGCGCCAGCAGCTCCGGGACTAGCGGAAACATTCAGTACTTC.

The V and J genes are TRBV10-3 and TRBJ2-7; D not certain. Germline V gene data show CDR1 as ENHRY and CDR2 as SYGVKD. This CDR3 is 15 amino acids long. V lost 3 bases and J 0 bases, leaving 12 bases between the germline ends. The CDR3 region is CAISDLGRNSYEQYF. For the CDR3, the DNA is TGTGCCATCAGTGACCTGGGTCGGAACTCCTACGAGCAGTACTTC.

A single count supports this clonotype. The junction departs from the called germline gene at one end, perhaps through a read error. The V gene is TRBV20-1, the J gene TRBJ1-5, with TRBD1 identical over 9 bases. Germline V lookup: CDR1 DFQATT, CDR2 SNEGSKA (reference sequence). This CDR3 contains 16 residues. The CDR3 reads CCARDPRQGEDWTQHF. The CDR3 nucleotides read TGCTGTGCTAGAGATCCTCGACAGGGGGAGGATTGGACCCAGCATTTT.

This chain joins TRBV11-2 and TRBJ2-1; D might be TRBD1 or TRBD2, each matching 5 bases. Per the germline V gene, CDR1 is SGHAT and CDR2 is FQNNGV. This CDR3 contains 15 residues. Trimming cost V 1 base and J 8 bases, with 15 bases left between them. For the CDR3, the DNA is TGTGCCAGCAGCTTAGCCGGGACCGGACACCATGAGCAGTTCTTC. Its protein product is CASSLAGTGHHEQFF. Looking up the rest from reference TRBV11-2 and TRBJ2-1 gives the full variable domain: EAGVAQSPRYKIIEKRQSVAFWCNPISGHATLYWYQQILGQGPKLLIQFQNNGVVDDSQLPKDRFSAERLKGVDSTLKIQPAKLEDSAVYLCASSLAGTGHHEQFFGPGTRLTVL.

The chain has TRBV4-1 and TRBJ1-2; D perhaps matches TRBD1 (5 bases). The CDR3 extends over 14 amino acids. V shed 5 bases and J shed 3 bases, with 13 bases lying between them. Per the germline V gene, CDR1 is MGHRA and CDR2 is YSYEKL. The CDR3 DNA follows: TGCGCCAGCAGCTGGGTCCAGGGTGACTATGGCTACACCTTC. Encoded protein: CASSWVQGDYGYTF.

CDR3 region: CASSLVNARNTEAFF. CDR3 nucleotides: TGTGCCAGCAGCTTAGTAAACGCAAGGAACACTGAAGCTTTCTTT. V and J are TRBV7-2 and TRBJ1-1; D gene ambiguous. The CDR3 spans 15 residues. Germline V gene data show CDR1 as SGHTA and CDR2 as FQGNSA. V lost 1 base, J lost 1 base, and 10 bases lay in between.

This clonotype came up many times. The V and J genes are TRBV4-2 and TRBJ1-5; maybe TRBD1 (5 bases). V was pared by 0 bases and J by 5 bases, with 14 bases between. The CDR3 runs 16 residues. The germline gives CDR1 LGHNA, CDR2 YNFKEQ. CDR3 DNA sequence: TGTGCCAGCAGCCAAGACGGGGGAACGGGGTATCAGCCCCAGCATTTT. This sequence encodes CASSQDGGTGYQPQHF.

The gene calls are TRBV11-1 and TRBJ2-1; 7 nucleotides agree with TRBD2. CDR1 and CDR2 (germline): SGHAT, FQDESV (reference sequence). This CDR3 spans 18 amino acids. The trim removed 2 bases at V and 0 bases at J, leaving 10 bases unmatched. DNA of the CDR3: TGTGCCAGCAGCTTATTCAGGCGGGAGCGTAGCTCCTACAATGAGCAGTTCTTC. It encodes CASSLFRRERSSYNEQFF. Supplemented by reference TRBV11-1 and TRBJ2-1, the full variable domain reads EAEVAQSPRYKITEKSQAVAFWCDPISGHATLYWYRQILGQGPELLVQFQDESVVDDSQLPKDRFSAERLKGVDSTLKIQPAELGDSAMYLCASSLFRRERSSYNEQFFGPGTRLTVL.

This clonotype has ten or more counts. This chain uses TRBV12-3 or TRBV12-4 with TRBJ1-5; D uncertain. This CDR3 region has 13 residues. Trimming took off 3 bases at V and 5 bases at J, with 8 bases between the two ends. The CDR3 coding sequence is TGTGCCAGCAGTTTCTTAGTCGATCAGCCCCAGCATTTT. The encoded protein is CASSFLVDQPQHF.

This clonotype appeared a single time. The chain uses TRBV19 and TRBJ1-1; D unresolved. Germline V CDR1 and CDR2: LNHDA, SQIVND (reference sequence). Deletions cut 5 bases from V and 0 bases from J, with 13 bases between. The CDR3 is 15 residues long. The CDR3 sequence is CASSYSRRLNTEAFF. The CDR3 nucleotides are TGTGCCAGTAGTTACTCACGAAGATTGAACACTGAAGCTTTCTTT. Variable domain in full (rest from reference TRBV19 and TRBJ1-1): DGGITQSPKYLFRKEGQNVTLSCEQNLNHDAMYWYRQDPGQGLRLIYYSQIVNDFQKGDIAEGYSVSREKKESFPLTVTSAQKNPTAFYLCASSYSRRLNTEAFFGQGTRLTVV.

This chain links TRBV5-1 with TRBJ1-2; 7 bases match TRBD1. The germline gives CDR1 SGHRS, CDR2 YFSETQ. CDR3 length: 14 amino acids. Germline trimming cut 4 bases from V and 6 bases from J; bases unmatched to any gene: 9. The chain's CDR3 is CASSLGQARDGYTF. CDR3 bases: TGCGCCAGCAGCCTAGGACAGGCCCGGGATGGCTACACCTTC. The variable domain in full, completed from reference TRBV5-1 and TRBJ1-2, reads KAGVTQTPRYLIKTRGQQVTLSCSPISGHRSVSWYQQTPGQGLQFLFEYFSETQRNKGNFPGRFSGRQFSNSRSEMNVSTLELGDSALYLCASSLGQARDGYTFGSGTRLTVV.

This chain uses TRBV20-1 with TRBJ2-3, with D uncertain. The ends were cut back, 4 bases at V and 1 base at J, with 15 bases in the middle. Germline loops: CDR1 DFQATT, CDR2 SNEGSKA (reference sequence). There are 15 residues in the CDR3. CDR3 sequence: CSATDGSGRTDTQYF. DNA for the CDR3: TGCAGTGCTACCGATGGGTCCGGCCGCACAGATACGCAGTATTTT.

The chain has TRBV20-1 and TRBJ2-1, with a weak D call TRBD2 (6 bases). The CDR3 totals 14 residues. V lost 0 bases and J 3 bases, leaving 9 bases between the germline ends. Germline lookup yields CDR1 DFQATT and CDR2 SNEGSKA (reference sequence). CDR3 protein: CSARDQRVYNEQFF. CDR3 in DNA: TGCAGTGCTAGAGATCAGCGGGTCTACAATGAGCAGTTCTTC.

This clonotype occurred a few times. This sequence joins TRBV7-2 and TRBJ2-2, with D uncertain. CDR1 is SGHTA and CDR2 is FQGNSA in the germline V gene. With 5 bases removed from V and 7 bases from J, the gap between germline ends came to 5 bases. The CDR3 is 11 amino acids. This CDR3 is CASSVYGELFF. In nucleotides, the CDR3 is TGTGCCAGCAGCGTCTACGGGGAGCTGTTTTTT.

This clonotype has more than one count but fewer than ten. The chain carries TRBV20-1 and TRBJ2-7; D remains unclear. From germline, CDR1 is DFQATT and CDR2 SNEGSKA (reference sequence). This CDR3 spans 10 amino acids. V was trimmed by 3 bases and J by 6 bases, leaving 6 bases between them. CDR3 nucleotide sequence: TGCAGTGCTAGGGTCAGCGAGCAGTACTTC. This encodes CSARVSEQYF.

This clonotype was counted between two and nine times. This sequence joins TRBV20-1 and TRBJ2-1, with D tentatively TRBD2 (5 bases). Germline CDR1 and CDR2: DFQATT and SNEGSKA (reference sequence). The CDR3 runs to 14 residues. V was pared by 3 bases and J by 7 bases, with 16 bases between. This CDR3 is CSARPLGVGNEQFF. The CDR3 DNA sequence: TGCAGTGCTAGGCCCTTGGGAGTTGGGAATGAGCAGTTCTTC.

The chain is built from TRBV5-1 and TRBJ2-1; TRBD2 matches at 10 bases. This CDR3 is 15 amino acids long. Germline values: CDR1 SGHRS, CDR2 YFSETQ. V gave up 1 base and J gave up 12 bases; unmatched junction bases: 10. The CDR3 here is CASSLQASGSRGQFF. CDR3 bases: TGCGCCAGCAGCTTGCAGGCTAGCGGGAGCCGAGGGCAGTTCTTC.

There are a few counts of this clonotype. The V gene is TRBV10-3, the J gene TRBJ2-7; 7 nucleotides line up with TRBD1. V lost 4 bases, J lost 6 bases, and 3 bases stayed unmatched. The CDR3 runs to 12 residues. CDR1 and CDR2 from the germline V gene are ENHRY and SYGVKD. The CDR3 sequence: CAISGDSFEQYF. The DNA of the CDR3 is TGTGCCATCAGTGGGGACAGCTTCGAGCAGTACTTC.

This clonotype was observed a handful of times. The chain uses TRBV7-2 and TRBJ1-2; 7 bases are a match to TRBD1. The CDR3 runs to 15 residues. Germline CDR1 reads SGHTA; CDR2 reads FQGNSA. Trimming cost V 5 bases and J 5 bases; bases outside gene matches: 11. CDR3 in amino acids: CASSRGQAKGYGYTF. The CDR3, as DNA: TGTGCCAGCAGCCGCGGACAGGCGAAGGGATATGGCTACACCTTC.

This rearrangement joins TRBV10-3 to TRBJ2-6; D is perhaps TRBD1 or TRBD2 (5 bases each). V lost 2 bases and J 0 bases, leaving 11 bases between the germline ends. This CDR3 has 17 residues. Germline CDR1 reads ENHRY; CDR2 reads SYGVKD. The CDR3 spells CAISEGGRNSGANVLTF. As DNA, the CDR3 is TGTGCCATCAGTGAGGGGGGACGCAACTCTGGGGCCAACGTCCTGACTTTC.

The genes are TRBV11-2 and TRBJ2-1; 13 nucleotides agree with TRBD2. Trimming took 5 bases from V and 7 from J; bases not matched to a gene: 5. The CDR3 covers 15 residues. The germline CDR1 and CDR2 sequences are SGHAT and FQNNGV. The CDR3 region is CASSETSGGWNEQFF. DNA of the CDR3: TGTGCCAGCAGCGAGACTAGCGGGGGGTGGAATGAGCAGTTCTTC.

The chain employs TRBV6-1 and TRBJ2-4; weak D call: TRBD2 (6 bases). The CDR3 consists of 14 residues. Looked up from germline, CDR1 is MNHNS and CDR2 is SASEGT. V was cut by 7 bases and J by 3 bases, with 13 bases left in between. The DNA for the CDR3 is TGTGCCAGCACGAACGGGAGTGGCAAAAACATTCAGTACTTC. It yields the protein CASTNGSGKNIQYF.

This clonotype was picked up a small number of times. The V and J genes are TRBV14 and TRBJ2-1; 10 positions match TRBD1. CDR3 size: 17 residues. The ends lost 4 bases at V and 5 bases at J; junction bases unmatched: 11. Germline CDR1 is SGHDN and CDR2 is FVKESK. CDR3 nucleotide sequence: TGTGCCAGCAGCCCCCTTACCGGGACAGGGGCCAACAATGAGCAGTTCTTC. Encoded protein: CASSPLTGTGANNEQFF.